This TCR beta chain was profiled in a study of lymphopenia after photon versus proton radiotherapy. Between the trimmed V and J ends, which lost 5 bases and 5 bases, there was a span of 12 bases. CDR3 length: 13 amino acids. CDR1 is LNHNV, CDR2 YYDKDF, per germline (reference sequence). Profiling relied on immunoSEQ multiplex PCR, and the TCRdb table lists in-frame clones only, not all of them. The top ten hold approximately 50% of the sample, which has over 25,000 clones, 87% seen once. This chain uses TRBV15 with TRBJ1-1, with D unresolved. The input for sequencing was peripheral blood, taken from a patient treated with proton-based radiotherapy. This receptor was obtained from a woman in her fifties or sixties with cholangiocarcinoma. Some clones in this sample may be carry-over from other donors' samples. DNA for the CDR3: TGTGCCACCAGCTCCTCAGGTGGGACTGAAGCTTTCTTT. Its translation is CATSSSGGTEAFF.